This passage covers 15 T cell receptor beta chains from one sample sequenced in a study of blood T cell repertoires in COVID-19 (dated by TCRdb to the early 2020s). Libraries were built with the immunoSEQ multiplex PCR assay. The clones in this table, taken by TCRdb from immuneACCESS, are in-frame only. Not every clone is retained; where verified, under half of the shortfall comes from an unresolved V gene, and the cause of the rest is unknown. This sample comprises around 200,000 clones, more than 75% of them detected only once. Roughly 3% of the sample is held by the ten biggest clonotypes. The sample was peripheral blood. These receptors all come from a man in his 70s with acute or convalescent COVID-19.

V usage is TRBV5-1 and J usage is TRBJ2-3; TRBD1 aligns across 7 bases. Germline CDR1 reads SGHRS; CDR2 reads YFSETQ. The CDR3 is 16 amino acids. Trimming took 3 bases from V and 2 from J; bases not matched to a gene: 9. CDR3 loop: CASSYRTGSLTDTQYF. The CDR3 DNA is TGCGCCAGCAGCTATAGGACAGGTTCGCTCACAGATACGCAGTATTTT.

This chain uses TRBV28 with TRBJ2-2, with D possibly TRBD2 on 6 matching bases. Deletions cut 8 bases from V and 7 bases from J, with 20 bases between. There are 15 residues in the CDR3. CDR1 and CDR2 from the germline V gene are MDHEN and SYDVKM. The CDR3 region has the DNA TGTGCCAGCTCCACCCTCGGGACTCTCATCGGGGAGCTGTTTTTT. Translated, it gives CASSTLGTLIGELFF. The full variable domain, with the rest looked up from reference TRBV28 and TRBJ2-2, is DVKVTQSSRYLVKRTGEKVFLECVQDMDHENMFWYRQDPGLGLRLIYFSYDVKMKEKGDIPEGYSVSREKKERFSLILESASTNQTSMYLCASSTLGTLIGELFFGEGSRLTVL.

This chain joins TRBV29-1 and TRBJ2-1; 7 positions agree with TRBD2. V was pared by 4 bases and J by 14 bases, with 8 bases of the junction left unmatched. Germline values: CDR1 SQVTM, CDR2 ANQGSEA. The CDR3 consists of 11 residues. The CDR3 spells CSVAGGGREFF. For the CDR3, the DNA is TGCAGCGTTGCCGGCGGGGGACGAGAGTTCTTC.

There are a few counts of this clone. The rearrangement links TRBV6-5 to TRBJ1-2; no reliable D call. Germline CDR1 and CDR2: MNHEY and SVGAGI. V gave up 6 bases and J gave up 4 bases, with 9 bases separating them. CDR3 length: 12 residues. The DNA for the CDR3 is TGTGCCAGCAGAAAGGTAGCCTATGGCTACACCTTC. Protein sequence: CASRKVAYGYTF.

This chain links TRBV11-3 with TRBJ1-1; TRBD1 is a possible D gene (5 bases). The CDR3 runs to 13 residues. Germline lookup yields CDR1 SGHNT and CDR2 YENEEA. Trimming stripped 0 bases from V and 7 bases from J, with 9 bases between. CDR3 protein: CASSLDLGGEAFF. The CDR3 nucleotides are TGTGCCAGCAGCTTAGATCTGGGGGGTGAAGCTTTCTTT.

V and J are TRBV6-5 and TRBJ2-5; D may be TRBD2 (6 bases). Germline CDR1 and CDR2: MNHEY and SVGAGI. CDR3 length: 15 amino acids. With 8 bases removed from V and 0 bases from J, the gap between germline ends came to 16 bases. The CDR3 DNA follows: TGTGCCAGCCGGAAGGAGGGACGGAACCAAGAGACCCAGTACTTC. This sequence encodes CASRKEGRNQETQYF.

This clone was observed once. V usage is TRBV2 and J usage is TRBJ2-3, with TRBD2 matching over 10 bases. Losses at the gene ends were 5 bases for V and 0 bases for J; bases not matched to a gene: 5. CDR3 length: 16 amino acids. Per the germline V gene, CDR1 is SNHLY and CDR2 is FYNNEI. The CDR3 bases are TGTGCCAGCAGTCGGACTAGCGGTTATAGCACAGATACGCAGTATTTT. Residues: CASSRTSGYSTDTQYF. Full variable domain (outside the CDR3, taken from reference TRBV2 and TRBJ2-3): EPEVTQTPSHQVTQMGQEVILRCVPISNHLYFYWYRQILGQKVEFLVSFYNNEISEKSEIFDDQFSVERPDGSNFTLKIRSTKLEDSAMYFCASSRTSGYSTDTQYFGPGTRLTVL.

The rearrangement uses TRBV5-1 and TRBJ2-1; D gene unclear. CDR1 SGHRS and CDR2 YFSETQ come from the germline V gene. Trimming pared 4 bases from V and 0 bases from J, leaving 5 bases between. This CDR3 spans 13 amino acids. In nucleotides, the CDR3 is TGCGCCAGCAGCGATAGCTCCTACAATGAGCAGTTCTTC. Encoded protein: CASSDSSYNEQFF.

This sequence joins TRBV4-1 and TRBJ2-2, with D hard to call. The ends were cut back, 2 bases at V and 3 bases at J, with 16 bases in the middle. This CDR3 has 17 residues. Germline V lookup: CDR1 MGHRA, CDR2 YSYEKL. In DNA, the CDR3 is TGCGCCAGCAGCCAACCCACCGGTGTGGCGGACACCGGGGAGCTGTTTTTT. Amino acid sequence: CASSQPTGVADTGELFF.

This clone was counted a few times. The rearrangement links TRBV30 to TRBJ2-2; D not resolved. V was trimmed by 1 base and J by 2 bases, leaving 8 bases between them. This CDR3 is 14 amino acids long. Germline-derived CDR1 and CDR2 are GTSNPN and SVGIG (reference sequence). CDR3 in amino acids: CAWSATVNTGELFF. The CDR3 DNA sequence: TGTGCCTGGAGTGCCACAGTTAACACCGGGGAGCTGTTTTTT.

The chain has TRBV5-6 and TRBJ2-7; 7 bases agree with TRBD2. The CDR3 totals 17 residues. Germline V gene data show CDR1 as SGHDT and CDR2 as YYEEEE. V dropped 1 base and J dropped 0; count of bases not matched to a gene: 10. The CDR3 nucleotides read TGTGCCAGCAGCTTGCTGGGAGCGGGGATCTCCTCCTACGAGCAGTACTTC. Amino acid sequence: CASSLLGAGISSYEQYF. The complete variable domain, with remaining parts taken from reference TRBV5-6 and TRBJ2-7, reads DAGVTQSPTHLIKTRGQQVTLRCSPKSGHDTVSWYQQALGQGPQFIFQYYEEEERQRGNFPDRFSGHQFPNYSSELNVNALLLGDSALYLCASSLLGAGISSYEQYFGPGTRLTVT.

As for this clone: One junction end does not reproduce the germline sequence, and a read error may be involved. The chain carries TRBV7-8 and TRBJ1-2; weak D call: TRBD1 (6 bases). The CDR3 totals 13 residues. Germline values: CDR1 SGHVS, CDR2 FQNEAQ. CDR3 DNA sequence: TGTGCCAGCAGCTTAGCGCAGGGGTATGCCTACACCTTC. This gives the protein CASSLAQGYAYTF.

This chain links TRBV4-3 with TRBJ1-2; D not certain. The CDR3 consists of 14 residues. Trimming cost V 0 bases and J 4 bases, with 9 bases left between them. Germline V gene data show CDR1 as LGHNA and CDR2 as YSLEER. CDR3 amino acids: CASSQEAGSYGYTF. CDR3 nucleotides: TGCGCCAGCAGCCAAGAGGCGGGGTCCTATGGCTACACCTTC.

The chain combines TRBV7-2 with TRBJ1-5; 9 bases align to TRBD1. The trim removed 4 bases at V and 2 bases at J, leaving 0 bases unmatched. CDR1 SGHTA and CDR2 FQGNSA come from the germline V gene. The CDR3 runs 14 residues. CDR3 sequence (DNA): TGTGCCAGCAGCTGGGACAGGGGCAATCAGCCCCAGCATTTT. Translated: CASSWDRGNQPQHF.

The chain joins TRBV6-5 to TRBJ1-2, with 7 nucleotides matching TRBD1. The CDR3 covers 14 residues. V trimming: 3 bases; J trimming: 4 bases; junction bases outside the gene matches: 5. CDR1 is MNHEY, CDR2 SVGAGI, per germline. The CDR3 sequence: CASSYSGGRYGYTF. The CDR3 nucleotides are TGTGCCAGCAGTTATTCAGGGGGACGCTATGGCTACACCTTC.